This TCR beta chain was captured by sequencing in a study of T cell repertoires in cytomegalovirus infection (dated by TCRdb to between 2017 and 2020). At the level of the whole study: Donor HLA type was relevant to the analysis, because carriage of CMV infection together with the matching HLA type was indicated by public TCR beta signatures. Overall results and qualifications from the work: In both this cohort and an independent roughly 400-donor cohort, the cumulative frequency of public TCR beta family members distinguished carriers of CMV infection plus the relevant HLA type. The ex vivo response was dominated by HLA-C-restricted CMV-specific TCR beta clonotypes, which also provided the single most frequent clonotype in two of eight donors.

Sequencing was carried out with an Illumina HiSeq 1500. Through fastp at Q25 and MiXCR, TCRdb rebuilt clones from the public reads, retaining in-frame beta chains. Each CDR3 protein gets just one entry, which takes the most common genes and DNA from the rows behind it. For this sample there are more than 400,000 distinct CDR3 sequences; around a quarter appear just once. The leading ten clones occupy over 10% of the sample. This clonotype was picked up a small number of times. What this receptor recognizes is not known. The input lacks base qualities; no much larger clone sits a single base away. CDR1 and CDR2 are read off the germline V gene as MDHEN and SYDVKM. A distance of 17 bases separates the germline ends of V and J, which lose 7 bases and 2 bases respectively. The CDR3 holds 16 amino acids from the cysteine to the phenylalanine. Only CDR3 DNA is held: 48 bases, read in frame from base 1.

Sequencing was done on a sample of PBMCs. This TCR was recovered from a human donor in good health (CMV status not recorded). Some clones in this sample may be carry-over from other donors' samples. The rearrangement combines TRBV28 with TRBJ1-4, and TRBD1 may be the D gene, going by 5 matching bases. This receptor has the CDR3 CASNAGWVSTNEKLFF. The DNA sequence reads TGTGCCAGCAACGCAGGGTGGGTTTCGACTAATGAAAAACTGTTTTTT.